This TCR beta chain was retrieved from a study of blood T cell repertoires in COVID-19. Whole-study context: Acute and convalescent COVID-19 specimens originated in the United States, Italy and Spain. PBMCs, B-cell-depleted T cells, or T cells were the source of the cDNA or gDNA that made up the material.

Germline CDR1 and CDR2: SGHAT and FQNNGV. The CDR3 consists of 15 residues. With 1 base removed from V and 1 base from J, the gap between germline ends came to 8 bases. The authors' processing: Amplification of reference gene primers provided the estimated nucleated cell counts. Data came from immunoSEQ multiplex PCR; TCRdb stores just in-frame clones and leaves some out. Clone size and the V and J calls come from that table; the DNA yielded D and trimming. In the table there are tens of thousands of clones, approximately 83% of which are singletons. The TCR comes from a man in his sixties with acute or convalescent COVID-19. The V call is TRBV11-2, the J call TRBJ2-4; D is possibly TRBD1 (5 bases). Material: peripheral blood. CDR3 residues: CASSLGSGAKNIQYF. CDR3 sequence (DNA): TGTGCCAGCAGCTTAGGGTCAGGGGCCAAAAACATTCAGTACTTC.